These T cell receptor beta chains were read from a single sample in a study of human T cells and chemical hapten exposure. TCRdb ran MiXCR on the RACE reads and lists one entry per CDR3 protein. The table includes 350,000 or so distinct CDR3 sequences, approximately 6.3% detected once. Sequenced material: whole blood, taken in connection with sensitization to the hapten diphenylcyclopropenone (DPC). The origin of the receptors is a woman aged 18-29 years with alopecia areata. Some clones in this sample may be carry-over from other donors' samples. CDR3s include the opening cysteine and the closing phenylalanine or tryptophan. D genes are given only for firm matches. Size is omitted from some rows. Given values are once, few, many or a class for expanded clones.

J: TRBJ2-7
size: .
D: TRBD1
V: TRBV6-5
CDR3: CASSYLTGSDYEQYF
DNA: TGTGCCAGCAGTTACCTGACAGGGTCGGACTACGAGCAGTACTTC

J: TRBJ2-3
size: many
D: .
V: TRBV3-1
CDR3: CASSQFSKGAGTDTQYF
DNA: TGTGCCAGCAGCCAATTTTCCAAAGGAGCTGGCACAGATACGCAGTATTTT

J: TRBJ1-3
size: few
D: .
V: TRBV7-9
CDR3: CASSFGSRSASGNTIYF
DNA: TGTGCCAGCAGCTTTGGCAGTCGCTCAGCCTCTGGAAACACCATATATTTT

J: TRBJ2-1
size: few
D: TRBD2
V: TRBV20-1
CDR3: CSARDLLAGGLYNEQFF
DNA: TGCAGTGCTAGAGATCTGCTAGCGGGGGGGCTCTACAATGAGCAGTTCTTC

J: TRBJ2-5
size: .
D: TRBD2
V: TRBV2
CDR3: CASATSESETQYF
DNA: TGTGCCAGCGCGACTAGCGAGTCTGAGACCCAGTACTTC

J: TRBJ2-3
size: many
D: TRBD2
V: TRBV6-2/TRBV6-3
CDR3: CASNTPGLVKYF
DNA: TGTGCCAGCAACACGCCGGGACTAGTAAAGTATTTT

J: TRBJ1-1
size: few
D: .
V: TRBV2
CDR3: CASSEEITAFF
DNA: TGTGCCAGCAGTGAAGAAATTACGGCTTTCTTT

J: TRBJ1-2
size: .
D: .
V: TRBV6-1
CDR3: CASSPFRDGANYGYTF
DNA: TGTGCCAGCAGTCCTTTCCGGGACGGAGCTAACTATGGCTACACCTTC

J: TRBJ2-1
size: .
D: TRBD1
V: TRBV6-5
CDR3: CASSSSGVSLRGNFRHEQFF
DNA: TGTGCCAGCAGTTCCTCCGGCGTCTCACTCAGGGGGAACTTTCGCCATGAGCAGTTCTTC

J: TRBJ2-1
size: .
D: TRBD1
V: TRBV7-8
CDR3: CASSLPTTGGGLNEQFF
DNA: TGTGCCAGCAGCCTACCCACTACAGGGGGCGGACTGAATGAGCAGTTCTTC

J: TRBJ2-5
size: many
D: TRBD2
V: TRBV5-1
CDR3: CASSLGVAGQETQYF
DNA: TGCGCCAGCAGCTTGGGAGTAGCGGGACAAGAGACCCAGTACTTC

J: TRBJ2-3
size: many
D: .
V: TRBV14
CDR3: CASSRSGGSDTQYF
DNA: TGTGCCAGCAGCCGTTCAGGGGGGTCAGATACGCAGTATTTT

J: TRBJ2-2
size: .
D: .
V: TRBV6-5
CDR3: CASRPGTHGRTGELFF
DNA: TGTGCCAGCAGGCCCGGGACCCATGGTCGAACCGGGGAGCTGTTTTTT

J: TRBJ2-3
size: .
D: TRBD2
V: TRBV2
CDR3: CASSPASGPLTDTQYF
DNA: TGTGCCAGCAGTCCCGCTAGCGGGCCTCTTACAGATACGCAGTATTTT

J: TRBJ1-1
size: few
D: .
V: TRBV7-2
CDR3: CASSLATGSEAFF
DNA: TGTGCCAGCAGCTTGGCGACCGGTTCGGAAGCTTTCTTT

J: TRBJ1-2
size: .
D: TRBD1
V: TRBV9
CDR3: CASSSGTGNGYTF
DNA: TGTGCCAGCAGCTCAGGGACAGGGAATGGCTACACCTTC

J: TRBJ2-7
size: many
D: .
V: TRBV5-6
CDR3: CASSLVTTTLSDEQYF
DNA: TGTGCCAGCAGCTTGGTTACAACGACCCTTAGTGACGAGCAGTACTTC

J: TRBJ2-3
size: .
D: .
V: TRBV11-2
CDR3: CASSLLTRISTDTQYF
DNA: TGTGCCAGCAGCCTATTGACGAGGATTAGCACAGATACGCAGTATTTT

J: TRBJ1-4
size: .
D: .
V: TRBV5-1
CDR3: CASSLEYEGKGEKLFF
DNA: TGCGCCAGCAGCTTGGAGTACGAGGGGAAGGGCGAAAAACTGTTTTTT

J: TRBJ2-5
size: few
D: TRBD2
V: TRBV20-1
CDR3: CSARDFGGLVAGDQETQYF
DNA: TGCAGTGCTAGAGATTTCGGTGGGTTAGTAGCGGGGGACCAAGAGACCCAGTACTTC

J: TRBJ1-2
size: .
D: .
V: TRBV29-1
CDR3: CSVGTLLNYGYTF
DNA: TGCAGCGTAGGGACACTCCTTAACTATGGCTACACCTTC

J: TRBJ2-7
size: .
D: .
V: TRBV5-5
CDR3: CASSSDPSASSYEQYF
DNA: TGTGCCAGCAGCTCTGACCCTAGCGCCAGCTCCTACGAGCAGTACTTC